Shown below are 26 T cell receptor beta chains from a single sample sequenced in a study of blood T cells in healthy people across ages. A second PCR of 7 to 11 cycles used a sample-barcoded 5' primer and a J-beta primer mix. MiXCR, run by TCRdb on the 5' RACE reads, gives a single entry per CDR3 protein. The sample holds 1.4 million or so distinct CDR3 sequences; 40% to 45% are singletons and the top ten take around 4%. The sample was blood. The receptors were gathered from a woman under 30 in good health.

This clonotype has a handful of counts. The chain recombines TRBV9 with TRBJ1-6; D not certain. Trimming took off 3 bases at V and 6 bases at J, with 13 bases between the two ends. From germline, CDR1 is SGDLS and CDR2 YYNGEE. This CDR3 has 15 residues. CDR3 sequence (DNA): TGTGCCAGCAGCGCGGACTCCTTTCCTAATTCACCCCTCCACTTT. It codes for CASSADSFPNSPLHF.

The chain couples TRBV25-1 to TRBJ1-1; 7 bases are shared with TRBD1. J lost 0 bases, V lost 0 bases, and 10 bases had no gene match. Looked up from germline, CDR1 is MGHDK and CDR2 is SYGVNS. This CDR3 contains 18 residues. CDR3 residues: CASSEYFILDRVNTEAFF. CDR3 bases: TGTGCCAGCAGTGAATATTTTATCCTCGACAGGGTGAACACTGAAGCTTTCTTT.

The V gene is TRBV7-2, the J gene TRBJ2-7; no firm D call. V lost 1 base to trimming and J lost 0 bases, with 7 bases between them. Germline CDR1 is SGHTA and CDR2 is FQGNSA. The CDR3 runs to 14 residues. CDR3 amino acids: CASSLGYSSYEQYF. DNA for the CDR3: TGTGCCAGCAGCTTAGGCTATAGCTCCTACGAGCAGTACTTC.

The CDR3 DNA reads as TGCGCCAGCAGCTCCGGACTAGCGGGAGGGATGGATACGCAGTATTTT. Encoded protein: CASSSGLAGGMDTQYF. The V gene is TRBV5-1, the J gene TRBJ2-3; 15 nucleotides agree with TRBD2. Trimming at V came to 3 bases and at J to 6 bases, leaving 5 bases not matched to a gene. The germline CDR1 and CDR2 sequences are SGHRS and YFSETQ. This CDR3 has 16 amino acids.

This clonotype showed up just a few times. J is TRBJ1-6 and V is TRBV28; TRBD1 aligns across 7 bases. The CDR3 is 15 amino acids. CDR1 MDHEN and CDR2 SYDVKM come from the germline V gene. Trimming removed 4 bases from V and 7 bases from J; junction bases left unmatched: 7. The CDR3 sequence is CASSSPTGVNSPLHF. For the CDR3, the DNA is TGTGCCAGCAGTTCCCCCACAGGGGTCAATTCACCCCTCCACTTT. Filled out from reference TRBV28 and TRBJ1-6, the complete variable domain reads DVKVTQSSRYLVKRTGEKVFLECVQDMDHENMFWYRQDPGLGLRLIYFSYDVKMKEKGDIPEGYSVSREKKERFSLILESASTNQTSMYLCASSSPTGVNSPLHFGNGTRLTVT.

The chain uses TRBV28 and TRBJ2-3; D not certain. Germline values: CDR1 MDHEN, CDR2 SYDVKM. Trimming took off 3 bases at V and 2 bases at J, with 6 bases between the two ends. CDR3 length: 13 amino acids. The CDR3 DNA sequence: TGTGCCAGCAGTTTTGACACCACAGATACGCAGTATTTT. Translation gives CASSFDTTDTQYF.

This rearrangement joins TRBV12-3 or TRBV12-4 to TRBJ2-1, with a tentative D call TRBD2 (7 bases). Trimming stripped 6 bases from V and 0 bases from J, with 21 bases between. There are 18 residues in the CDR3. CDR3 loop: CASSRTAGKRNSYNEQFF. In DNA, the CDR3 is TGTGCCAGCAGCCGGACAGCGGGGAAAAGAAACTCCTACAATGAGCAGTTCTTC.

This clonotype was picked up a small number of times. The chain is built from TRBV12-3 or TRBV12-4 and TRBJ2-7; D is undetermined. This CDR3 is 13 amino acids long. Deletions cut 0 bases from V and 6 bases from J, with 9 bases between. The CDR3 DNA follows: TGTGCCAGCAGTTTAGCGGCTAGAGGCGAGCAGTACTTC. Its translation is CASSLAARGEQYF.

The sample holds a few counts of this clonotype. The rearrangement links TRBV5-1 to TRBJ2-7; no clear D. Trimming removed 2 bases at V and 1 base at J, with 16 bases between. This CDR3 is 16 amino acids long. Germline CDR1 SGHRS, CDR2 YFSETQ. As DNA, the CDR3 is TGCGCCAGCAGCTTCACCGTGCGTACCGGGTCCTACGAGCAGTACTTC. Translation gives CASSFTVRTGSYEQYF.

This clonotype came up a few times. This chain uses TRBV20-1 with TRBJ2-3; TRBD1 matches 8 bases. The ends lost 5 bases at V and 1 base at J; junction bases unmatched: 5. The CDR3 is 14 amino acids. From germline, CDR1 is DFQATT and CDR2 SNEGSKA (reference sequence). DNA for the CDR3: TGCAGTGCTTACAGGGGGTATGGCACAGATACGCAGTATTTT. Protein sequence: CSAYRGYGTDTQYF.

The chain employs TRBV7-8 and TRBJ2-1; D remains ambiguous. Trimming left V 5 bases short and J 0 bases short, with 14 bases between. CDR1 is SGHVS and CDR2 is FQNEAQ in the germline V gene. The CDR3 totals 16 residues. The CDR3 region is CASSQPNVFSYNEQFF. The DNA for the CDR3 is TGTGCCAGCAGCCAACCCAATGTATTCTCCTACAATGAGCAGTTCTTC.

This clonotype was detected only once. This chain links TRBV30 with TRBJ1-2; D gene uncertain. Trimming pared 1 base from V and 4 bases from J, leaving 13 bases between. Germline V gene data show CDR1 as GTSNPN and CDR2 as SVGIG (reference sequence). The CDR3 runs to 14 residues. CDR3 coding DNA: TGTGCCTGGAGTGCAGAACCAGGTGTCTATGGCTACACCTTC. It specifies CAWSAEPGVYGYTF. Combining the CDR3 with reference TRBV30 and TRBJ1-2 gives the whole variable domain SQTIHQWPATLVQPVGSPLSLECTVEGTSNPNLYWYRQAAGRGLQLLFYSVGIGQISSEVPQNLSASRPQDRQFILSSKKLLLSDSGFYLCAWSAEPGVYGYTFGSGTRLTVV.

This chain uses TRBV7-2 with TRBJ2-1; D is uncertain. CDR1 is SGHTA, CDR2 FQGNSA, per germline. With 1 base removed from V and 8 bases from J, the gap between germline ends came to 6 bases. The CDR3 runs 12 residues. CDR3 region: CASSLDFDEQFF. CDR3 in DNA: TGTGCCAGCAGCTTAGATTTCGATGAGCAGTTCTTC.

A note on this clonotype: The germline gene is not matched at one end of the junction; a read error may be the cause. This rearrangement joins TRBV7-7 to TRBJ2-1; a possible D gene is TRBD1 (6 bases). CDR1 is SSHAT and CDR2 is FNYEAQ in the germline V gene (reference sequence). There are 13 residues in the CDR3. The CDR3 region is CASSLEGQGEQFF. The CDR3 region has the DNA TGTGCTAGCAGCTTAGAGGGTCAGGGGGAGCAGTTCTTC.

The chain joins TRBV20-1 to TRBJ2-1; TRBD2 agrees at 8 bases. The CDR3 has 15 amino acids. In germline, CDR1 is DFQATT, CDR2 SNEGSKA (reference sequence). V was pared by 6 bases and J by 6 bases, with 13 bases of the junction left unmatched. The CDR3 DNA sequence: TGCAGTGCGGAGACCGGGACTAGGAGCTTCAATGAGCAGTTCTTC. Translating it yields CSAETGTRSFNEQFF.

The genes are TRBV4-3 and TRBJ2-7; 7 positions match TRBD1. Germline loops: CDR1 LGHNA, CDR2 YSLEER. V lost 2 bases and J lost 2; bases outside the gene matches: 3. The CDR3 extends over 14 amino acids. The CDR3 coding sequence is TGCGCCAGCAGCCAATTCCAGGGGGCCTACGAGCAGTACTTC. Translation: CASSQFQGAYEQYF.

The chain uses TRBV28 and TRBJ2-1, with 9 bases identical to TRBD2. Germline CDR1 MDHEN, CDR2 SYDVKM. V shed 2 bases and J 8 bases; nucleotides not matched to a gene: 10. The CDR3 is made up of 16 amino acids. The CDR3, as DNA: TGTGCCAGCAGTTTACTGGGACGAGCGGGAGGTGATGAGCAGTTCTTC. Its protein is CASSLLGRAGGDEQFF. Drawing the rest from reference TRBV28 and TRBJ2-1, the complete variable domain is DVKVTQSSRYLVKRTGEKVFLECVQDMDHENMFWYRQDPGLGLRLIYFSYDVKMKEKGDIPEGYSVSREKKERFSLILESASTNQTSMYLCASSLLGRAGGDEQFFGPGTRLTVL.

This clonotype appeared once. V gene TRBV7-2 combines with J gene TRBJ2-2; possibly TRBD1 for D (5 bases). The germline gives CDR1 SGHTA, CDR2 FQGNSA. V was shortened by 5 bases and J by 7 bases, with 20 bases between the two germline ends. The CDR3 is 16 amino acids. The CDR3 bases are TGTGCCAGCAGCCCCTCATCTCTGGCAGGGCTCGGGGAGCTGTTTTTT. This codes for CASSPSSLAGLGELFF. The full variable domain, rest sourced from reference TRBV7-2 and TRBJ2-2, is GAGVSQSPSNKVTEKGKDVELRCDPISGHTALYWYRQSLGQGLEFLIYFQGNSAPDKSGLPSDRFSAERTGGSVSTLTIQRTQQEDSAVYLCASSPSSLAGLGELFFGEGSRLTVL.

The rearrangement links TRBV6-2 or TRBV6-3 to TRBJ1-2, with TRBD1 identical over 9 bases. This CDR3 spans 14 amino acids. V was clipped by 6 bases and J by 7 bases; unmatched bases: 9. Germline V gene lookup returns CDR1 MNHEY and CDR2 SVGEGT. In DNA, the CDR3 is TGTGCCAGCAGACCATTGACAGGGGGAACTGGCTACACCTTC. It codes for CASRPLTGGTGYTF.

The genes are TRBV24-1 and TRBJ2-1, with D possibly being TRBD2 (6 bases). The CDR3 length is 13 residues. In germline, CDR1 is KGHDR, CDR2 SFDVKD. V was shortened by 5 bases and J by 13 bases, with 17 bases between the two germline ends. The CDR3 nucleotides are TGTGCCACCAGTGTCGGAGGGGTTGAGACCCAGTTCTTC. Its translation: CATSVGGVETQFF.

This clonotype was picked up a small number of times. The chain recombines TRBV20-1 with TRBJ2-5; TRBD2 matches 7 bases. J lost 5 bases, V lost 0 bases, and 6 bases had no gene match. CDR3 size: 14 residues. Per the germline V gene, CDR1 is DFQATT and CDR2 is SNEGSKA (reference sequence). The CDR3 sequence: CSARDEGGWETQYF. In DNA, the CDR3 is TGCAGTGCTAGAGATGAGGGAGGGTGGGAGACCCAGTACTTC.

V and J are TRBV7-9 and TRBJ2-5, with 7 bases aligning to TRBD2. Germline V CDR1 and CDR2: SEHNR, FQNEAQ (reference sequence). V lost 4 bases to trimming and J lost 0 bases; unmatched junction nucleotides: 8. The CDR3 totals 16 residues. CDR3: CASSSTSVQDQETQYF. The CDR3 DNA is TGTGCCAGCAGCTCCACTAGCGTACAGGACCAAGAGACCCAGTACTTC.

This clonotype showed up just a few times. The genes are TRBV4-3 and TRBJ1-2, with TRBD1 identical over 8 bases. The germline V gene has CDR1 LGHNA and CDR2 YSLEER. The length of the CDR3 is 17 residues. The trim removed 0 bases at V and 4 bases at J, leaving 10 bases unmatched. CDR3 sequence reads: CASSQDLLQGGGYGYTF. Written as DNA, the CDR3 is TGCGCCAGCAGCCAAGATCTGCTACAGGGGGGCGGCTATGGCTACACCTTC.

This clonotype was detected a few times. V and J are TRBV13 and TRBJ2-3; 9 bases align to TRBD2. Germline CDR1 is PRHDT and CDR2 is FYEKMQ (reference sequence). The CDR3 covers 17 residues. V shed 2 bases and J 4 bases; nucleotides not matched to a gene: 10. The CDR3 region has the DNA TGTGCCAGCAGCTTACATCTAGCGGGATCCGCCGCAGATACGCAGTATTTT. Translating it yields CASSLHLAGSAADTQYF. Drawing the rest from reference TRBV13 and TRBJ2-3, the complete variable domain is AAGVIQSPRHLIKEKRETATLKCYPIPRHDTVYWYQQGPGQDPQFLISFYEKMQSDKGSIPDRFSAQQFSDYHSELNMSSLELGDSALYFCASSLHLAGSAADTQYFGPGTRLTVL.

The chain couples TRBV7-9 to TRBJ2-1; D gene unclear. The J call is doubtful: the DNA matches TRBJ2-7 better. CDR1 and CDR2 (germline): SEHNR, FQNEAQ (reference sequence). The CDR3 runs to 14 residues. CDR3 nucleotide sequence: TGTGCCAGCAGCCTAGGTTCCCTCTACAATGAGCAGTACTTC. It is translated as CASSLGSLYNEQYF.

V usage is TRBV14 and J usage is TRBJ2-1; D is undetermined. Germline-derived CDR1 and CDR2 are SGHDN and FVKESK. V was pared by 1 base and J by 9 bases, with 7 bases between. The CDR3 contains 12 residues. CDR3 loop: CASSQGIGEQFF. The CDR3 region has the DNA TGTGCCAGCAGCCAAGGTATAGGTGAGCAGTTCTTC.